This TCR beta chain originates from a study of CD8 T cells in Susac syndrome. Trimming stripped 2 bases from V and 8 bases from J, with 15 bases between. This CDR3 contains 15 residues. In germline, CDR1 is MDHEN, CDR2 SYDVKM. Random hexamers were used to reverse transcribe an amount of about 0.45 to 1 ug RNA. Across 54 Vbeta and 13 Jbeta, TCR beta CDR3 was amplified with immunoSEQ multiplex PCR. One entry per CDR3 protein results from TCRdb running MiXCR on the immunoSEQ multiplex PCR reads. The table shows about 400,000 distinct CDR3 sequences, with around 83% occurring only once. Sequencing of TCR beta was carried out in blood CD8+ and CD4+ T cells. In contrast to the negatively isolated CD8+ and CD4+ T cells, TEMRA cells were FACS-enriched.

The chain is built from TRBV28 and TRBJ1-4; D remains unclear. This TCR was sampled from a human donor with multiple sclerosis. The specimen was CD8+ T cells from PBMCs. The CDR3 here is CASSLDFSHGEKLFF. CDR3 in DNA: TGTGCCAGCAGTTTAGATTTCTCCCACGGGGAAAAACTGTTTTTT.